This T cell receptor beta chain was profiled in a study of read filtering for tumor transcriptome and immune sequencing. Study in general: Among patients, 17 were male and some 15 female, aged about 47 to 80 (mean about 70). The study's findings and limits: In IR-seq, single-read clonotypes were around 85% of clonotypes but around 3.4% of reads.

This library used approximately 390 ng RNA and molecular barcoded adaptors spanning alpha/delta and beta/gamma chains. TCRdb re-analysed the reads in MiXCR, keeping a single row per CDR3 protein. The sample has under 80,000 distinct CDR3 sequences; 15% to 25% are singletons. This CDR3 comprises 16 residues. Germline V CDR1 and CDR2: SGHTA, FQGNSA. V was clipped by 2 bases and J by 5 bases; unmatched bases: 8. There are many counts of this clonotype. Its antigen remains unidentified. This receptor was taken from a donor older than 35 with multiple myeloma. This sequence joins TRBV7-2 and TRBJ2-1; 8 bases match TRBD2. The sample consisted of a population of CD138-negative cells sorted from bone marrow. CDR3 coding DNA: TGTGCCAGCAGCTTAAACCCGGGACTAGGAAACAATGAGCAGTTCTTC. Protein: CASSLNPGLGNNEQFF.